This T cell receptor (beta chain) was captured by sequencing in a study of early T cells in non-severe SARS-CoV-2 infection. In this sample, this clonotype turned up a few times. Its specificity is unknown. TCRdb re-called the 5' RACE reads with MiXCR, one entry per CDR3 protein. The table records tens of thousands of distinct CDR3 sequences, roughly 15% of them present only once. Findings and limits, study-wide: Anti-spike CD8 responses were favored in VDJdb matching, and private and CD4 specificities were missed.

The CDR3 has 12 amino acids. CDR1 is SGHTA, CDR2 FQGTGA, per germline. With 5 bases removed from V and 7 bases from J, the gap between germline ends came to 10 bases. This clonotype was sampled from an adult who was a healthcare worker with PCR-confirmed SARS-CoV-2 infection or an uninfected control (not recorded which). The chain combines TRBV7-3 with TRBJ2-3; D not certain. Sequencing used whole blood, obtained at baseline. The chain's CDR3 is CASSESRNTQYF. CDR3 bases: TGTGCCAGCAGCGAGAGTAGGAATACGCAGTATTTT.